The 27 T cell receptor beta chains below all came from one sample that was sequenced in a study of T-cell memory formation after mild COVID-19. A single record per CDR3 protein comes from TCRdb applying MiXCR to the 5' RACE reads. The table lists a few hundred thousand distinct CDR3 sequences, 20% to 25% of them singletons. Sequencing used PBMCs or a T cell subset sorted from them (not recorded which). These receptors came from an adult woman who had mild COVID-19 (a few samples of this study predate the infection). Cell type and time point are not known.

The CDR3 DNA is TGCAGTGCTCGCGGAGGGGTCATGAACACTGAAGCTTTCTTT. Translation gives CSARGGVMNTEAFF. The chain carries TRBV20-1 and TRBJ1-1, with a tentative D call TRBD1 (5 bases). This CDR3 has 14 amino acids. The ends were cut back, 5 bases at V and 0 bases at J, with 13 bases in the middle. CDR1 and CDR2 from the germline V gene are DFQATT and SNEGSKA (reference sequence).

This clonotype has more than one count but fewer than ten. This chain connects TRBV5-1 to TRBJ2-5, with 11 bases lining up with TRBD2. Germline V gene sequence: CDR1 SGHRS, CDR2 YFSETQ. The CDR3 runs 15 residues. The V and J ends lost 5 bases and 3 bases, in that order; junction bases with no gene match: 6. CDR3 nucleotide sequence: TGCGCCAGCAGGTGGACTAGCGGGCTCGAAGAGACCCAGTACTTC. Protein sequence: CASRWTSGLEETQYF.

Here the CDR3 DNA reads TGCGCCAGCAGCTTCACAGGGGTCTCCTACGAGCAGTACTTC. Residues: CASSFTGVSYEQYF. The chain joins TRBV5-1 to TRBJ2-7; 7 bases agree with TRBD1. There are 14 residues in the CDR3. The V and J ends lost 2 bases and 0 bases, in that order; junction bases with no gene match: 2. Germline CDR1 and CDR2: SGHRS and YFSETQ.

This clonotype has only a few counts. The gene calls are TRBV11-2 and TRBJ2-2, with 8 bases lining up with TRBD1. With V trimmed by 8 bases and J by 4 bases, 12 bases remained unmatched. The V gene's germline CDR1 is SGHAT and CDR2 FQNNGV. The length of the CDR3 is 16 residues. Written as DNA, the CDR3 is TGTGCCAGCGGCCATCGGACAGGGTGGGGCACCGGGGAGCTGTTTTTT. Translating it yields CASGHRTGWGTGELFF.

The CDR3 DNA sequence: TGCAGCGTTGAAAGAGGGGGCGGTATTGGTGGCTACACCTTC. Translation: CSVERGGGIGGYTF. V and J are TRBV29-1 and TRBJ1-2, with TRBD1 matching over 7 bases. The CDR3 consists of 14 residues. V shed 2 bases, J shed 7 bases, and the junction held 10 bases outside the gene matches. Germline lookup yields CDR1 SQVTM and CDR2 ANQGSEA. Drawing the rest from reference TRBV29-1 and TRBJ1-2, the complete variable domain is SAVISQKPSRDICQRGTSLTIQCQVDSQVTMMFWYRQQPGQSLTLIATANQGSEATYESGFVIDKFPISRPNLTFSTLTVSNMSPEDSSIYLCSVERGGGIGGYTFGSGTRLTVV.

The chain combines TRBV12-3 or TRBV12-4 with TRBJ2-2; 8 nucleotides match TRBD1. Germline trimming cut 5 bases from V and 1 base from J; bases unmatched to any gene: 6. The CDR3 sequence is 16 residues long. CDR3 sequence (DNA): TGTGCCAGCAGTCCACAAGGGACAGGGAACACCGGGGAGCTGTTTTTT. The encoded protein is CASSPQGTGNTGELFF.

The chain carries TRBV5-4 and TRBJ2-7; 7 bases line up with TRBD1. V dropped 3 bases and J dropped 6; count of bases not matched to a gene: 15. The V gene's germline CDR1 is SGHNT and CDR2 YYREEE (reference sequence). The CDR3 loop spans 16 amino acids. CDR3 nucleotides: TGTGCCAGCAGCTCAGACAGGGCTTCCAGTACGGGCGAGCAGTACTTC. As protein: CASSSDRASSTGEQYF.

This clonotype was seen only a few times. V usage is TRBV7-2 and J usage is TRBJ1-6, with D possibly being TRBD1 (6 bases). This CDR3 has 18 amino acids. Trimming took off 0 bases at V and 5 bases at J, with 17 bases between the two ends. Germline V CDR1 and CDR2: SGHTA, FQGNSA. The CDR3 loop reads CASSLAGKGGQNNSPLHF. The DNA for the CDR3 is TGTGCCAGCAGCTTAGCGGGGAAGGGGGGGCAAAATAATTCACCCCTCCACTTT.

The chain carries TRBV5-1 and TRBJ2-7, with 10 bases matching TRBD1. Germline lookup yields CDR1 SGHRS and CDR2 YFSETQ. The CDR3 spans 14 residues. Trimming at V came to 4 bases and at J to 4 bases, leaving 5 bases not matched to a gene. CDR3 in amino acids: CASSRGQGLYEQYF. As DNA, the CDR3 is TGCGCCAGCAGCCGGGGACAGGGGTTGTACGAGCAGTACTTC.

This clonotype has a handful of counts. The chain joins TRBV6-5 to TRBJ2-2, with D perhaps TRBD2 (7 bases). Trimming stripped 0 bases from V and 3 bases from J, with 20 bases between. Germline V gene lookup returns CDR1 MNHEY and CDR2 SVGAGI. The CDR3 contains 19 residues. The CDR3 sequence: CASSYSSGVGAQDTGELFF. The CDR3 region has the DNA TGTGCCAGCAGTTACTCGAGCGGGGTGGGGGCGCAGGACACCGGGGAGCTGTTTTTT.

The chain joins TRBV11-3 to TRBJ2-3; 11 bases map to TRBD2. Trimming at V came to 4 bases and at J to 3 bases, leaving 9 bases not matched to a gene. CDR3 length equals 17 residues. Looked up from germline, CDR1 is SGHNT and CDR2 is YENEEA. The CDR3 spells CASSWKYGTSGTDTQYF. The CDR3 coding sequence is TGTGCCAGCAGCTGGAAATATGGGACTAGCGGTACAGATACGCAGTATTTT.

This clonotype was found a few times. The chain has TRBV7-9 and TRBJ2-1, with 11 bases matching TRBD2. The germline gives CDR1 SEHNR, CDR2 FQNEAQ (reference sequence). The CDR3 is made up of 14 amino acids. Germline trimming cut 4 bases from V and 5 bases from J; bases unmatched to any gene: 1. CDR3 coding DNA: TGTGCCAGCAGCTGGGGACTAGCGGACAATGAGCAGTTCTTC. Protein product: CASSWGLADNEQFF.

The chain carries TRBV5-5 and TRBJ2-2; the match to TRBD1 covers 11 bases. This CDR3 is 16 amino acids long. With 6 bases clipped from V and 7 bases from J, the junction kept 11 bases outside the gene matches. CDR1 and CDR2 (germline): SGHKS, YYEKEE (reference sequence). The DNA of the CDR3 is TGTGCCAGCACTATATTTTCGGACAGGGGGCGCGGGGAGCTGTTTTTT. It translates to CASTIFSDRGRGELFF. The whole variable domain, remainder taken from reference TRBV5-5 and TRBJ2-2, is DAGVTQSPTHLIKTRGQQVTLRCSPISGHKSVSWYQQVLGQGPQFIFQYYEKEERGRGNFPDRFSARQFPNYSSELNVNALLLGDSALYLCASTIFSDRGRGELFFGEGSRLTVL.

The table lists this clonotype with a few counts. The V and J genes are TRBV18 and TRBJ2-5; D is possibly TRBD1 (5 bases). The germline V gene encodes CDR1 KGHSH and CDR2 LQKENI. Trimming pared 1 base from V and 13 bases from J, leaving 13 bases between. CDR3 length: 12 amino acids. The CDR3 sequence is CASSPQGPLPYF. The CDR3 DNA reads TGTGCCAGCTCACCACAGGGGCCTCTGCCGTACTTC.

The J gene is TRBJ1-5, the V gene TRBV6-6; the D gene is possibly TRBD1 (5 bases). CDR1 is MNHNY and CDR2 is SVGAGI in the germline V gene (reference sequence). CDR3 length: 14 residues. Trimming pared 6 bases from V and 5 bases from J, leaving 14 bases between. The CDR3 spells CASSTGTGYQPQHF. DNA for the CDR3: TGTGCCAGCAGCACGGGGACGGGATATCAGCCCCAGCATTTT.

This chain uses TRBV18 with TRBJ2-5; the match to TRBD2 covers 12 bases. Unmatched junction bases numbered 10, after V lost 4 bases and J lost 1 base. CDR1 and CDR2 (germline): KGHSH, LQKENI. The CDR3 length is 18 residues. This CDR3 reads CASSLGGLAGQLQETQYF. Written as DNA, the CDR3 is TGTGCCAGCTCACTAGGAGGACTAGCGGGGCAGCTCCAAGAGACCCAGTACTTC.

This clonotype was observed a handful of times. J is TRBJ2-7 and V is TRBV14; D unclear. Deletions cut 6 bases from V and 2 bases from J, with 11 bases between. Germline values: CDR1 SGHDN, CDR2 FVKESK. There are 13 residues in the CDR3. Here the CDR3 reads CASSRDTTYEQYF. As DNA, the CDR3 is TGTGCCAGCAGTCGAGACACGACCTACGAGCAGTACTTC.

The chain is built from TRBV5-8 and TRBJ2-3; D possibly corresponds to TRBD2 (7 bases). The CDR3 is 14 residues long. The V gene's germline CDR1 is SGHTS and CDR2 YDEGEE. Trimming shortened V by 5 bases and J by 4 bases, and 14 bases separated the two germline ends. CDR3 region: CASSSWGGPDTQYF. The CDR3 DNA reads as TGTGCCAGCAGTTCCTGGGGGGGCCCAGATACGCAGTATTTT.

This chain joins TRBV20-1 and TRBJ2-5; D call uncertain. The CDR3 has 13 amino acids. Germline V gives CDR1 DFQATT, CDR2 SNEGSKA (reference sequence). The V gene lost 6 bases and the J gene lost 4 bases, with 15 bases spanning the gap. The CDR3 nucleotides are TGCAGTGCCGGTGGGTGGTCTCCAGAGACCCAGTACTTC. This translates into CSAGGWSPETQYF.

This clonotype was seen ten or more times. The chain uses TRBV5-1 and TRBJ1-2, with D maybe TRBD1 (6 bases). CDR1 and CDR2 (germline): SGHRS, YFSETQ. Trimming removed 0 bases from V and 2 bases from J, with 8 bases in between. CDR3 length equals 14 residues. CDR3 amino acids: CASSLGGQNYGYTF. DNA for the CDR3: TGCGCCAGCAGCTTGGGGGGGCAAAACTATGGCTACACCTTC.

This sequence joins TRBV10-3 and TRBJ2-7, with 11 bases that match TRBD2. Germline values: CDR1 ENHRY, CDR2 SYGVKD. This CDR3 region has 15 residues. Germline trimming cut 4 bases from V and 3 bases from J; bases unmatched to any gene: 5. The CDR3 sequence: CAISGTSGRDYEQYF. The CDR3 DNA follows: TGTGCCATCAGTGGGACTAGCGGGCGCGACTACGAGCAGTACTTC.

This clonotype was detected only a few times. The chain couples TRBV9 to TRBJ2-2, with unresolved D. CDR3 length: 15 residues. V lost 0 bases, J lost 2 bases, and 8 bases lay in between. Germline values: CDR1 SGDLS, CDR2 YYNGEE. Written as DNA, the CDR3 is TGTGCCAGCAGCGTAGTGGGTGGAAACACCGGGGAGCTGTTTTTT. Translating it yields CASSVVGGNTGELFF.

The chain uses TRBV20-1 and TRBJ2-7; TRBD2 aligns across 11 bases. Germline assignment: CDR1 DFQATT and CDR2 SNEGSKA (reference sequence). This CDR3 contains 14 residues. V shed 3 bases and J 4 bases; nucleotides not matched to a gene: 5. The chain's CDR3 is CSASALAGGYEQYF. CDR3 coding DNA: TGCAGTGCTAGTGCGCTAGCGGGGGGTTACGAGCAGTACTTC.

This clonotype was seen only a few times. This chain connects TRBV5-1 to TRBJ2-1; D is possibly TRBD1 (5 bases). From germline, CDR1 is SGHRS and CDR2 YFSETQ. CDR3 size: 15 residues. V was pared by 0 bases and J by 10 bases, with 17 bases between. CDR3 in amino acids: CASSLGNTGPQEQFF. The CDR3 nucleotides read TGCGCCAGCAGCTTGGGGAACACAGGCCCCCAGGAGCAGTTCTTC.

The V and J genes are TRBV29-1 and TRBJ2-7; D ambiguous. Per the germline V gene, CDR1 is SQVTM and CDR2 is ANQGSEA. V was shortened by 0 bases and J by 4 bases, with 10 bases between the two germline ends. The CDR3 spans 13 residues. CDR3 DNA: TGCAGCGTTGAAGAACCACAGACTTACGAGCAGTACTTC. It yields the protein CSVEEPQTYEQYF.

This clonotype has only a few counts. The CDR3 region has the DNA TGTGCCAGTAGGGACAGGGAAGACTATGGCTACACCTTC. The encoded protein is CASRDREDYGYTF. The chain links TRBV19 to TRBJ1-2, with 8 bases matching TRBD1. This CDR3 spans 13 amino acids. After removal of 6 bases from V and 3 bases from J, the junction contained 3 bases not matched to a gene. Looked up from germline, CDR1 is LNHDA and CDR2 is SQIVND (reference sequence).

Only a few counts were recorded for this clonotype. The chain carries TRBV2 and TRBJ2-3, with D perhaps matching TRBD2 (6 bases). Trimming shortened V by 4 bases and J by 1 base, and 15 bases separated the two germline ends. Germline V gene lookup returns CDR1 SNHLY and CDR2 FYNNEI. This CDR3 spans 16 amino acids. CDR3 nucleotides: TGTGCCAGCAGTGTAGGAGGGCTCGGGGGCACAGATACGCAGTATTTT. Protein product: CASSVGGLGGTDTQYF.